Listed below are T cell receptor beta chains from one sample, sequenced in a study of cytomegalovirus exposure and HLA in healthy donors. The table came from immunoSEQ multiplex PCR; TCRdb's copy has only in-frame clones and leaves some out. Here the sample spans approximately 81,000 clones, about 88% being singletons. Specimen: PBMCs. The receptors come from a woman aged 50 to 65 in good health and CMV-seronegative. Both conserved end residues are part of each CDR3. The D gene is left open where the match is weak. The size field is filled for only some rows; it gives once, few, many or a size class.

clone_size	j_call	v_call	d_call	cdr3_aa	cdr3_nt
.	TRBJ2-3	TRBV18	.	CASSASRVATDTQYF	TGTGCCAGCTCAGCTTCTCGGGTTGCCACAGATACGCAGTATTTT
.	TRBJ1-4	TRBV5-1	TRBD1	CASSLSGTGGEKLFF	TGCGCCAGCAGCTTGTCCGGGACAGGGGGCGAGAAACTGTTTTTT
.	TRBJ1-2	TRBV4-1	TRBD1	CASSRNTGTDNYGYTF	TGCGCCAGCAGCCGAAACACCGGGACAGATAACTATGGCTACACCTTC
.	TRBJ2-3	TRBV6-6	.	CASAGKDTQYF	TGTGCCAGCGCGGGAAAAGATACGCAGTATTTT
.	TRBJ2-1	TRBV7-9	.	CASSSITYYNEQFF	TGTGCCAGCAGCTCCATCACTTACTACAATGAGCAGTTCTTC
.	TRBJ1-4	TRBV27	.	CASSVKWTEKLFF	TGTGCCAGCAGCGTTAAGTGGACAGAGAAACTGTTTTTT
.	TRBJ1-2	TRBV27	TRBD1	CASSLLAGGESGYTF	TGTGCCAGCAGTTTACTAGCAGGGGGCGAGTCTGGCTACACCTTC
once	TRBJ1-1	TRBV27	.	CASSLKGMNTEAFF	TGTGCCAGCAGTTTGAAGGGGATGAACACTGAAGCTTTCTTT
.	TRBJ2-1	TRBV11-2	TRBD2	CASSYSGRGNEQFF	TGTGCCAGCAGCTATAGCGGGAGAGGTAATGAGCAGTTCTTC
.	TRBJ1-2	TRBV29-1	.	CSAGTRGGYGYTF	TGCAGCGCCGGTACTCGGGGGGGATATGGCTACACCTTC
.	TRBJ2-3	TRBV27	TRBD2	CASSLYSSGRALDTQYF	TGTGCCAGCAGTCTCTACAGTAGCGGGAGGGCCTTGGATACGCAGTATTTT
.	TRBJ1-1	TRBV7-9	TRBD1	CASSRNRDSGRAFF	TGTGCCAGCAGCCGCAACCGGGACAGCGGAAGAGCTTTCTTT
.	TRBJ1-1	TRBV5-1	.	CASSRGFDTEAFF	TGCGCCAGCAGCCGCGGGTTCGACACTGAAGCTTTCTTT
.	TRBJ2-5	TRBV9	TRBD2	CASSSRPTSGVETQYF	TGTGCCAGCAGCTCCAGACCGACTAGCGGGGTTGAGACCCAGTACTTC
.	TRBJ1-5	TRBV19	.	CASSIVRQGNQPQHF	TGTGCCAGTAGTATAGTCCGGCAGGGGAATCAGCCCCAGCATTTT
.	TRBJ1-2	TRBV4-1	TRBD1	CASSQDGTGRYGYTF	TGCGCCAGCAGCCAAGATGGGACAGGGAGATATGGCTACACCTTC
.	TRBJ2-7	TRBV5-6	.	CASSLDAGPIFF	TGTGCCAGCAGCTTGGATGCAGGTCCAATTTTTTTC
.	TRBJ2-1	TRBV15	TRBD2	CATSRGTSGGFNNEQFF	TGTGCCACCAGCAGAGGGACTAGCGGGGGGTTTAACAATGAGCAGTTCTTC
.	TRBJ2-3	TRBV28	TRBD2	CASSRYGRRSTDTQYF	TGTGCCAGCAGCCGATACGGGAGGCGGAGCACAGATACGCAGTATTTT
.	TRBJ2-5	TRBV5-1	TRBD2	CASSLSPLAGGETQYF	TGCGCCAGCAGCTTGTCTCCCCTAGCGGGGGGAGAGACCCAGTACTTC
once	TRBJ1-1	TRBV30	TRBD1	CAWGKGQGNTEAFF	TGTGCCTGGGGGAAGGGACAGGGGAACACTGAAGCTTTCTTT
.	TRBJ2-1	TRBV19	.	CASSIRGASYNEQFF	TGTGCCAGTAGTATTCGGGGGGCTAGCTACAATGAGCAGTTCTTC
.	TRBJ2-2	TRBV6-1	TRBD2	CACTSGANTGELFF	TGTGCCTGTACTAGCGGGGCCAACACCGGGGAGCTGTTTTTT
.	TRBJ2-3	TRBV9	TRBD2	CASSAHRTAGGSDTQYF	TGTGCCAGCAGCGCTCATAGAACGGCGGGGGGATCAGATACGCAGTATTTT
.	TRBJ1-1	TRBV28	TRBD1	CASSSAAGGLVNTEAFF	TGTGCCAGCAGTTCCGCCGCAGGGGGTTTGGTGAACACTGAAGCTTTCTTT
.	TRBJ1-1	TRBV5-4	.	CASSFSGKGAEAFF	TGTGCCAGCAGCTTTTCCGGGAAGGGCGCTGAAGCTTTCTTT
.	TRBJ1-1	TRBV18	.	CASSATGSGTEAFF	TGTGCCAGCTCAGCAACAGGGTCCGGCACTGAAGCTTTCTTT
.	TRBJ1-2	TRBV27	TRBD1	CASSPTFSGTGVGYTF	TGTGCCAGCAGTCCAACGTTCTCCGGGACAGGGGTCGGCTACACCTTC
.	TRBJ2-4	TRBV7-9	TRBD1	CASSSRDRSKNIQYF	TGTGCCAGCAGCAGCCGGGACAGATCGAAAAACATTCAGTACTTC
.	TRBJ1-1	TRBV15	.	CATSRGEAGNTEAFF	TGTGCCACCAGCAGAGGGGAGGCTGGAAACACTGAAGCTTTCTTT
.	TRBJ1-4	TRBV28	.	CASSLPGGIEKLFF	TGTGCCAGCAGTTTACCGGGGGGCATTGAAAAACTGTTTTTT
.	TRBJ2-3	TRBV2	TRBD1	CARRTGWSDTQYF	TGTGCCAGGAGGACAGGTTGGTCAGATACGCAGTATTTT
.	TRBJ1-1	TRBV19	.	CASSIQEGMNTEAFF	TGTGCCAGTAGTATACAGGAGGGCATGAACACTGAAGCTTTCTTT
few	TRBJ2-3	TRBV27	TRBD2	CASSLVAGTTDTQYF	TGTGCCAGCAGTTTGGTAGCGGGAACCACAGATACGCAGTATTTT
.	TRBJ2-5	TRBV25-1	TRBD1	CASSAGTGGMETQYF	TGTGCCAGCAGTGCCGGGACAGGGGGCATGGAGACCCAGTACTTC
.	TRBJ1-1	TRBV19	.	CASSPDSWNTEAFF	TGTGCCAGTAGTCCGGACAGTTGGAACACTGAAGCTTTCTTT
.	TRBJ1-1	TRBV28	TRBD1	CASSSRRGAYTEAFF	TGTGCCAGCAGTTCGCGCAGGGGGGCCTACACTGAAGCTTTCTTT
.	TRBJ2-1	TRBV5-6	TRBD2	CASSLAGGRNEQFF	TGTGCCAGCAGTTTAGCGGGGGGGCGCAATGAGCAGTTCTTC
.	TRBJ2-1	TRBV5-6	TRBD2	CASSPSGRTSYNEQFF	TGTGCCAGCAGCCCCAGCGGGAGAACCTCCTACAATGAGCAGTTCTTC
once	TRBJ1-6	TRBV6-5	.	CASSHDSDPLHF	TGTGCCAGCAGCCACGACAGTGATCCCCTCCACTTT
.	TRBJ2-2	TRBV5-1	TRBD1	CASSSGTGAGELFF	TGCGCCAGCAGCTCTGGGACAGGAGCCGGGGAGCTGTTTTTT
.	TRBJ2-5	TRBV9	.	CASSVQGYQETQYF	TGTGCCAGCAGCGTACAGGGCTACCAAGAGACCCAGTACTTC
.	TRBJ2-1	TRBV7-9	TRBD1	CASSPGTGSQNEQFF	TGTGCCAGCAGTCCCGGGACAGGGAGCCAAAATGAGCAGTTCTTC
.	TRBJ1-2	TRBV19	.	CASNPKPGVGYGYTF	TGTGCCAGTAACCCGAAGCCCGGGGTGGGCTATGGCTACACCTTC
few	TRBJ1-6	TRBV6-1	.	CASSDHPFVRSSYNSPLHF	TGTGCCAGCAGTGACCATCCGTTTGTTCGGAGCTCCTATAATTCACCCCTCCACTTT
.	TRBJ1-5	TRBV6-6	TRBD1	CASSWQQGSQPQHF	TGTGCCAGCAGTTGGCAACAGGGGAGTCAGCCCCAGCATTTT
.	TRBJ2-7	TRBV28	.	CASSPDSYEQYF	TGTGCCAGCAGTCCTGACAGCTACGAGCAGTACTTC
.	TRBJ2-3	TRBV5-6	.	CASSSQGSKGSTDTQYF	TGTGCCAGCAGCTCCCAGGGGTCTAAAGGAAGCACAGATACGCAGTATTTT